What follows are 16 T cell receptor beta chains derived from one specimen sequenced in a study of blood T cells in healthy people across ages. A second roughly 7 to 11 cycle PCR used barcoded and J-beta primers. TCRdb independently ran MiXCR on the 5' RACE reads; one entry per CDR3 protein. The profile shows 850,000 to 1,100,000 distinct CDR3 sequences, roughly two fifths of them singletons. The sample comprised blood. These receptors were obtained from a man aged 18 to 30 in good health.

The chain combines TRBV29-1 with TRBJ1-3; perhaps TRBD1 as D (6 bases). V was shortened by 6 bases and J by 4 bases, with 16 bases between the two germline ends. The CDR3 has 14 residues. CDR1 SQVTM and CDR2 ANQGSEA come from the germline V gene. DNA of the CDR3: TGCAGCGTGACAGGAGGATTGGCGGGAAACACCATATATTTT. Its translation: CSVTGGLAGNTIYF.

The chain uses TRBV29-1 and TRBJ2-1, with a weak D call TRBD1 (6 bases). The DNA end favors TRBJ2-7, so the J call may be wrong. Germline assignment: CDR1 SQVTM and CDR2 ANQGSEA. This CDR3 contains 15 residues. The chain's CDR3 is CSVLGVGGQYNEQYF. CDR3 nucleotides: TGCAGCGTTTTGGGGGTTGGGGGCCAATACAATGAGCAGTACTTC.

This clonotype turned up a few times. This chain connects TRBV20-1 to TRBJ2-1; weak D call: TRBD2 (6 bases). CDR1 and CDR2 from the germline V gene are DFQATT and SNEGSKA (reference sequence). Trimming took off 0 bases at V and 8 bases at J, with 20 bases between the two ends. CDR3 length: 16 amino acids. The CDR3 sequence is CSARDPQGKGGDEQFF. In DNA, the CDR3 is TGCAGTGCTAGAGATCCCCAGGGTAAGGGAGGTGATGAGCAGTTCTTC.

This rearrangement joins TRBV20-1 to TRBJ2-7; D remains ambiguous. The CDR3 length is 15 residues. Trimming took 0 bases from V and 0 from J, leaving 12 bases between them. Germline CDR1 reads DFQATT; CDR2 reads SNEGSKA (reference sequence). Here the CDR3 reads CSARDLNTHSYEQYF. The CDR3 DNA reads as TGCAGTGCTAGAGATCTTAACACTCACTCCTACGAGCAGTACTTC.

The V and J genes are TRBV20-1 and TRBJ1-2; D possibly corresponds to TRBD1 (6 bases). The CDR3 is 13 residues long. Trimming removed 6 bases from V and 6 bases from J, with 17 bases in between. Germline V CDR1 and CDR2: DFQATT, SNEGSKA (reference sequence). The CDR3 region has the DNA TGCAGTGCCGAGGGAGACAGGAGGGATGGCTACACCTTC. Translated, it gives CSAEGDRRDGYTF.

The gene calls are TRBV27 and TRBJ2-5; no firm D call. The CDR3 runs to 12 residues. The V and J ends lost 0 bases and 11 bases respectively, with 10 bases between them. The germline V gene has CDR1 MNHEY and CDR2 SMNVEV (reference sequence). CDR3 residues: CASSLSLNEQYF. In nucleotides, the CDR3 is TGTGCCAGCAGTTTATCGCTTAATGAGCAGTACTTC.

The V and J genes are TRBV7-2 and TRBJ1-1; 7 nucleotides match TRBD1. Germline CDR1 and CDR2: SGHTA and FQGNSA. Trimming took 2 bases from V and 3 from J; bases not matched to a gene: 21. CDR3 length: 20 residues. CDR3 sequence reads: CASSLQRRTGPRRKDTEAFF. The DNA of the CDR3 is TGTGCCAGCAGCTTACAACGTAGGACAGGACCGAGGCGGAAGGACACTGAAGCTTTCTTT.

The chain joins TRBV20-1 to TRBJ2-3, with D possibly being TRBD1 or TRBD2 (5 bases each). The CDR3 covers 14 residues. Germline V gives CDR1 DFQATT, CDR2 SNEGSKA (reference sequence). The germline V and J ends were trimmed by 4 bases and 4 bases, with 15 bases remaining between them. The CDR3 spells CSATGPGRPDTQYF. The CDR3 DNA sequence: TGCAGTGCTACGGGGCCGGGTCGCCCAGATACGCAGTATTTT.

V gene TRBV12-3 or TRBV12-4 combines with J gene TRBJ2-5; 7 nucleotides agree with TRBD1. The V and J ends lost 5 bases and 4 bases, in that order; junction bases with no gene match: 4. This CDR3 is 13 amino acids long. The CDR3 is CASSNTGAETQYF. In nucleotides, the CDR3 is TGTGCCAGCAGTAACACAGGGGCAGAGACCCAGTACTTC.

DNA for the CDR3: TGCGCCAGCAGGCGACTACAGACAGATAACTATGGCTACACCTTC. Protein sequence: CASRRLQTDNYGYTF. The J gene is TRBJ1-2, the V gene TRBV5-1; D may be TRBD1 (5 bases). Looked up from germline, CDR1 is SGHRS and CDR2 is YFSETQ. The length of the CDR3 is 15 residues. The germline V and J ends were trimmed by 5 bases and 1 base, with 15 bases remaining between them.

The V and J genes are TRBV7-9 and TRBJ1-4, with D possibly matching TRBD1 (6 bases). The V end lost 1 base, the J end lost 6 bases, and 12 bases lay between the germline ends. The CDR3 contains 15 residues. Germline CDR1 and CDR2: SEHNR and FQNEAQ (reference sequence). CDR3 coding DNA: TGTGCCAGCAGCTTAGGGAGCAGGGGCGATGAAAAACTGTTTTTT. It is translated as CASSLGSRGDEKLFF.

This clonotype was recorded a few times. The chain couples TRBV5-1 to TRBJ2-3; D is perhaps TRBD1 or TRBD2 (7 bases each). The CDR3 is made up of 15 amino acids. V shed 7 bases and J shed 1 base, with 16 bases lying between them. Germline lookup yields CDR1 SGHRS and CDR2 YFSETQ. The CDR3 sequence: CASGEGQIRTDTQYF. The CDR3 DNA reads TGCGCCAGCGGGGAGGGACAGATCCGCACAGATACGCAGTATTTT.

In regard to this clonotype: An end of the junction does not agree with germline; a read error may underlie this. The V call is TRBV5-1, the J call TRBJ2-3, with a weak D call TRBD1 (6 bases). Germline V gives CDR1 SGHRS, CDR2 YFSETQ. The CDR3 consists of 15 residues. CDR3: CASSFRGEGTDTRYF. The CDR3 nucleotides are TGCGCCAGCAGCTTCAGGGGAGAGGGCACAGATACGCGGTATTTT.

As regards this clonotype: A read error may account for a junction end that differs from germline. CDR3 region: CVSGGNEQYF. CDR3 nucleotides: TGTGTCAGCGGAGGGAATGAGCAGTACTTC. The chain links TRBV6-6 to TRBJ2-7; perhaps TRBD2 as D (6 bases). CDR1 is MNHNY and CDR2 is SVGAGI in the germline V gene (reference sequence). The CDR3 sequence is 10 residues long.

CDR3 residues: CASSYSTWDFGEQYF. The DNA of the CDR3 is TGTGCCAGCAGTTACTCGACTTGGGATTTTGGCGAGCAGTACTTC. This rearrangement joins TRBV6-5 to TRBJ2-7; no clear D gene. The germline gives CDR1 MNHEY, CDR2 SVGAGI. Trimming pared 0 bases from V and 6 bases from J, leaving 15 bases between. This CDR3 comprises 15 residues.

This chain joins TRBV20-1 and TRBJ1-2, with D uncertain. The V gene's germline CDR1 is DFQATT and CDR2 SNEGSKA (reference sequence). The CDR3 consists of 13 residues. V was cut by 3 bases and J by 8 bases, with 16 bases left in between. The CDR3 reads CSASNLPGGGYTF. The CDR3 coding sequence is TGCAGTGCTAGTAACCTCCCGGGTGGGGGCTACACCTTC.